The clone carrying this T cell receptor (beta chain) occurred many times. Antigen specificity is unknown. Quantitative 5'-RACE with molecular barcodes produced the TCR beta libraries. Via MiXCR, TCRdb re-called the 5' RACE reads, giving one row per CDR3 protein. Of fewer than 550,000 distinct CDR3 sequences in the sample, under 5.5% were seen once. This CDR3 region has 15 residues. Germline CDR1 is SGHRS and CDR2 is YFSETQ. V was shortened by 4 bases and J by 7 bases, with 15 bases between the two germline ends. This sample was taken from a study of CD8 T cells in ankylosing spondylitis. Study-wide findings and caveats: Blood from ankylosing spondylitis patients appeared to carry a characteristic roughly 8-variant TCR beta motif. Reportedly, significant enrichment of disease-linked clones occurred in matched ankylosing spondylitis synovial fluid.

The sequence came from a male donor with ankylosing spondylitis. V is TRBV5-1 and J is TRBJ1-6; D is unclear. The sequenced material came from blood, either unsorted or a sorted T cell fraction (not recorded which). The CDR3 nucleotides read TGCGCCAGCAGCCAATCACCCGCACCCAATTCACCCCTCCACTTT. Its translation is CASSQSPAPNSPLHF.